Shown below are 16 T cell receptor beta chains from a single sample sequenced in a study of cytomegalovirus exposure and HLA in healthy donors. Primers included in the PCR were 60 Vbeta and 13 Jbeta primers. Libraries were prepared by immunoSEQ multiplex PCR; TCRdb keeps only in-frame clonotypes and omits some of them. The table includes about 300,000 clones, roughly 90% detected once. The sample consisted of PBMCs. The receptors derive from a man aged 35-49 years in good health and CMV-seropositive.

This rearrangement joins TRBV7-3 to TRBJ2-5; perhaps TRBD2 as D (5 bases). The CDR3 has 17 residues. V gave up 2 bases and J gave up 4 bases, with 20 bases separating them. CDR1 and CDR2 from the germline V gene are SGHTA and FQGTGA. The CDR3 region has the DNA TGTGCCAGCAGCTTATTCGGCCCAGGCGGGCGGACAGAGACCCAGTACTTC. Its translation: CASSLFGPGGRTETQYF.

The chain combines TRBV27 with TRBJ2-7; TRBD1 might be the D (5 bases). The CDR3 has 14 amino acids. CDR1 and CDR2 from the germline V gene are MNHEY and SMNVEV (reference sequence). The V end was cut by 5 bases, the J end by 6 bases, with 17 bases between. The CDR3 DNA is TGTGCCAGCAGTATCGGACATAGGGTTGGCGAGCAGTACTTC. Translating it yields CASSIGHRVGEQYF.

With respect to this clone: Compared with germline, one end of the junction differs, possibly owing to a read error. The rearrangement joins TRBV19 to TRBJ2-1; TRBD2 matches at 9 bases. The length of the CDR3 is 14 residues. From germline, CDR1 is LNHDA and CDR2 SQIVND (reference sequence). Here the CDR3 reads CAGSKTSGEDEQFF. The DNA of the CDR3 is TGTGCCGGTAGTAAGACTAGCGGTGAGGATGAGCAGTTCTTC.

The chain has TRBV7-2 and TRBJ1-4; unclear D gene. The germline CDR1 and CDR2 sequences are SGHTA and FQGNSA. The V end was cut by 5 bases, the J end by 2 bases, with 9 bases between. The length of the CDR3 is 14 residues. The chain's CDR3 is CASSPGFTNEKLFF. The CDR3, as DNA: TGTGCCAGCAGCCCGGGATTCACTAATGAAAAACTGTTTTTT.

The chain recombines TRBV18 with TRBJ2-7; tentatively, D is TRBD2 (6 bases). CDR1 is KGHSH, CDR2 LQKENI, per germline. The CDR3 runs to 14 residues. With 3 bases removed from V and 5 bases from J, the gap between germline ends came to 14 bases. The CDR3 DNA reads TGTGCCAGCTCACCGGGGACTGGGAGCCACGAGCAGTACTTC. As protein: CASSPGTGSHEQYF.

Concerning this clone itself: One end of the junction fails to match germline, which may point to a read error. The chain couples TRBV7-7 to TRBJ2-5, with 10 bases identical to TRBD2. Germline assignment: CDR1 SSHAT and CDR2 FNYEAQ (reference sequence). The CDR3 sequence is 18 residues long. The CDR3 nucleotides are TGTGCTAGCAGCCCCCGGTCGCTAGCGGGAGCCAACCAAGAGACCCAGTACTTC. Translated: CASSPRSLAGANQETQYF.

The chain employs TRBV19 and TRBJ1-5, with 8 bases lining up with TRBD1. V was pared by 6 bases and J by 2 bases, with 6 bases of the junction left unmatched. The CDR3 has 15 amino acids. From germline, CDR1 is LNHDA and CDR2 SQIVND (reference sequence). The CDR3, as DNA: TGTGCCAGTAGCCGGACAGGGTTCGGCAATCAGCCCCAGCATTTT. Residues: CASSRTGFGNQPQHF. Full variable domain (outside the CDR3, taken from reference TRBV19 and TRBJ1-5): DGGITQSPKYLFRKEGQNVTLSCEQNLNHDAMYWYRQDPGQGLRLIYYSQIVNDFQKGDIAEGYSVSREKKESFPLTVTSAQKNPTAFYLCASSRTGFGNQPQHFGDGTRLSIL.

J is TRBJ2-2 and V is TRBV27; tentative D call: TRBD2 (6 bases). The CDR3 runs to 16 residues. V was clipped by 4 bases and J by 0 bases, with 12 bases between them. CDR1 is MNHEY and CDR2 is SMNVEV in the germline V gene (reference sequence). The chain's CDR3 is CASSSRRAPNTGELFF. CDR3 nucleotides: TGTGCCAGCAGTTCTCGGAGGGCCCCGAACACCGGGGAGCTGTTTTTT.

This clone was detected only once. The chain couples TRBV28 to TRBJ1-5, with 10 bases lining up with TRBD1. The germline V gene encodes CDR1 MDHEN and CDR2 SYDVKM. The CDR3 runs to 18 residues. Germline trimming cut 5 bases from V and 3 bases from J; bases unmatched to any gene: 13. CDR3 protein: CASSRRDRGLRPNQPQHF. CDR3 DNA: TGTGCCAGCAGTCGAAGGGACAGGGGCCTACGACCCAATCAGCCCCAGCATTTT.

V and J are TRBV28 and TRBJ2-7, with a possible D match to TRBD1 (7 bases). The germline gives CDR1 MDHEN, CDR2 SYDVKM. The V end lost 7 bases, the J end lost 7 bases, and 23 bases lay between the germline ends. The CDR3 covers 15 residues. The CDR3 region is CASIQAVKGAGEQYF. As DNA, the CDR3 is TGTGCCAGCATTCAGGCGGTAAAGGGGGCGGGGGAGCAGTACTTC.

The chain combines TRBV27 with TRBJ2-7; 10 nucleotides line up with TRBD2. After removal of 0 bases from V and 6 bases from J, the junction contained 5 bases not matched to a gene. The CDR3 has 15 residues. Germline V lookup: CDR1 MNHEY, CDR2 SMNVEV (reference sequence). DNA for the CDR3: TGTGCCAGCAGTTTATCGCTAGCGGGAGTCCGCGAGCAGTACTTC. As protein: CASSLSLAGVREQYF.

The chain carries TRBV7-2 and TRBJ2-1; 14 positions match TRBD2. There are 18 residues in the CDR3. Germline V gene lookup returns CDR1 SGHTA and CDR2 FQGNSA. Losses at the gene ends were 7 bases for V and 2 bases for J; bases not matched to a gene: 10. CDR3 nucleotides: TGTGCCAGCACTGATAAGGGACTAGCGGGAGCCACCTACAATGAGCAGTTCTTC. Protein product: CASTDKGLAGATYNEQFF.

This sequence joins TRBV19 and TRBJ2-1; 8 bases agree with TRBD1. CDR1 and CDR2 (germline): LNHDA, SQIVND (reference sequence). V trimming: 3 bases; J trimming: 4 bases; junction bases outside the gene matches: 11. The CDR3 runs to 17 residues. Written as DNA, the CDR3 is TGTGCCAGTAGTATGGGACAGGAACACGTATTATACAATGAGCAGTTCTTC. Encoded protein: CASSMGQEHVLYNEQFF.

The V gene is TRBV29-1, the J gene TRBJ2-5, with D unresolved. There are 12 residues in the CDR3. Between the trimmed V and J ends, which lost 7 bases and 2 bases, there was a span of 11 bases. Per germline, CDR1 SQVTM and CDR2 ANQGSEA. The CDR3 loop is CSAGGAQETQYF. CDR3 DNA: TGCAGCGCCGGCGGAGCACAAGAGACCCAGTACTTC.

The chain recombines TRBV14 with TRBJ2-3; 7 bases agree with TRBD2. CDR3 length: 13 residues. CDR1 SGHDN and CDR2 FVKESK come from the germline V gene. Unmatched junction bases numbered 2, after V lost 4 bases and J lost 4 bases. The CDR3 nucleotides are TGTGCCAGCAGCCCGGCGGGGGCAGATACGCAGTATTTT. Translated, it gives CASSPAGADTQYF.

The CDR3 DNA follows: TGTGCCAGCAGCAAAGCTCTCCACCTCATCCCACAGGGATTGGGAAATGAGCAGTTCTTC. Protein product: CASSKALHLIPQGLGNEQFF. This chain links TRBV21-1 with TRBJ2-1; whether TRBD1, the table's D call, matches the DNA was not checked. TRBV21-1 is a pseudogene. This CDR3 is 20 amino acids long.